The entry that follows covers one TCR beta chain sequence. This sample is part of a study of blood T cell repertoires in COVID-19. Turning to the study itself: Nucleic acid was either cDNA or gDNA, and it came from T cells, B-cell-depleted T cells, or PBMCs.

V lost 5 bases and J lost 4, with 12 bases in between. This CDR3 is 14 amino acids long. Germline CDR1 and CDR2: SEHNR and FQNEAQ (reference sequence). Each participant's cohort was designated according to participant-reported clinical history. Libraries were prepared by immunoSEQ multiplex PCR; TCRdb keeps only in-frame clonotypes and omits some of them. This repertoire shows some 170,000 clones, more than 85% found once; its top ten account for less than 1.5%. This clonotype was sampled from a human donor with acute COVID-19. The donor label of this sample is uncertain. The sample was PBMCs or T cells enriched from blood (not recorded which). The V call is TRBV7-9, the J call TRBJ1-3; D might be TRBD1 (6 bases). The CDR3 region is CASSPTGPGNTIYF. CDR3 coding DNA: TGTGCCAGCAGCCCCACAGGGCCCGGAAACACCATATATTTT.